This T cell receptor (beta chain) was retrieved from a study of blood T cell repertoires in COVID-19. Study context: The United States, Italy and Spain supplied acute and convalescent COVID-19 samples. The analysed material was cDNA or gDNA that came from T cells, B-cell-depleted T cells, or PBMCs.

Study processing details: The authors estimated nucleated cell counts from reference gene primer amplification. TCRdb's copy holds only in-frame clones and misses some; the assay was immunoSEQ multiplex PCR. From that table come the V and J calls and clone size; the DNA was used to work out D and trimming. The sample yields 99,000 or so clones, around 84% seen once. Sample: peripheral blood. This TCR was sampled from a woman aged 60-70 years in a cohort sampled during active or convalescent COVID-19.

CDR3 nucleotides: TGTGCCCCGAGGGGGGGGCTCCTTCCCTACGAGCAGTACTTC. Its protein is CAPRGGLLPYEQYF. This chain uses TRBV30 with TRBJ2-7; D is possibly TRBD2 (7 bases). Between the trimmed V and J ends, which lost 8 bases and 2 bases, there was a span of 19 bases. This CDR3 has 14 residues. Per germline, CDR1 GTSNPN and CDR2 SVGIG (reference sequence).